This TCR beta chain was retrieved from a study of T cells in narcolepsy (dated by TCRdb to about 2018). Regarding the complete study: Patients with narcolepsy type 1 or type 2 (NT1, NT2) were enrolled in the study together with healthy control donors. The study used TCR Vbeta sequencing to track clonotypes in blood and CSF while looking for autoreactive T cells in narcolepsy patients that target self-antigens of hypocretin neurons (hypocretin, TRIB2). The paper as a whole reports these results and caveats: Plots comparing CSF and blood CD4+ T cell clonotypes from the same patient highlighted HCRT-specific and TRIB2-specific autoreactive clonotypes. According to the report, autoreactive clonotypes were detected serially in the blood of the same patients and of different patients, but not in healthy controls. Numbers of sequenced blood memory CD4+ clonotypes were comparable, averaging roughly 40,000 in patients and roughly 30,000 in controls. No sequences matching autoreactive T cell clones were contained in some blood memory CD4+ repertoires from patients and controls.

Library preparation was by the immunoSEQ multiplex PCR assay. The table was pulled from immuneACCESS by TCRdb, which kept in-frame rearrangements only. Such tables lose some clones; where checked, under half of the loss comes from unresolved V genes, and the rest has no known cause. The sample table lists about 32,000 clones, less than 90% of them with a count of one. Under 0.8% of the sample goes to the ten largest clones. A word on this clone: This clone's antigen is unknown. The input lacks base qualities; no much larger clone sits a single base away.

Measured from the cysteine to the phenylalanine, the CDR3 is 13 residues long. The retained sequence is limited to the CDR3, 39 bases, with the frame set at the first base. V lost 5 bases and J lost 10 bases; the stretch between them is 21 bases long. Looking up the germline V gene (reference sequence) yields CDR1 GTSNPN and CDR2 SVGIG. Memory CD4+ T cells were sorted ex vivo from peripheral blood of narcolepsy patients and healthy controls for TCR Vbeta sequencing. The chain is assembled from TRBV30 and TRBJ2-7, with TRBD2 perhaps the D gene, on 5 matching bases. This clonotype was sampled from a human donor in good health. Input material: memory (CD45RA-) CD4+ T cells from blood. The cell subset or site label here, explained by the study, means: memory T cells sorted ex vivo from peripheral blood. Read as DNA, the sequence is TGTGCCTGGGGAGCCAACCTTAGACGGGAACAGTACTTC. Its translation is CAWGANLRREQYF.